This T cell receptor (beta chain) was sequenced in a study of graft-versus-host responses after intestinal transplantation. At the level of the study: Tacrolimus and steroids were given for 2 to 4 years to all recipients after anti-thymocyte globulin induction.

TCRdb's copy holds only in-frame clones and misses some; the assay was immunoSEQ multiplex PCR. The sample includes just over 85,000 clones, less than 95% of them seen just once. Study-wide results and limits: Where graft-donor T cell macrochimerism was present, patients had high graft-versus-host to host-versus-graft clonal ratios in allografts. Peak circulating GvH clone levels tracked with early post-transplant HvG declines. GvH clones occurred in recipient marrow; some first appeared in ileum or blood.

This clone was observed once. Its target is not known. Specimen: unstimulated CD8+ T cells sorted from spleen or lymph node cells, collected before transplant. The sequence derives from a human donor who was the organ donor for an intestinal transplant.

CDR3 amino acids: CASSQLVGSGTYEQYF. In DNA form, the CDR3 reads TGTGCCAGCAGCCAACTCGTAGGTAGCGGAACCTACGAGCAGTACTTC. This chain joins TRBV4-2 and TRBJ2-5; D is perhaps TRBD2 (6 bases). The J call may be in error: the DNA end matches TRBJ2-7 better. This CDR3 is 16 amino acids long. The germline V gene has CDR1 LGHNA and CDR2 YNFKEQ.